This T cell receptor (beta chain) was captured in a study of shared clonotypes between healthy human individuals (dated by TCRdb to 2020 to 2022). Some background on the complete study: The cohort included three men and a couple of women between 18 and 49 years of age. For each donor, CD4 naive and CD4 memory were each given three plates, CD8 naive was given two plates, and CD8 memory was given one plate. Different laboratories and diverse techniques were used to prepare libraries and sequence TCR repertoires, to increase sequencing depth and limit assay-specific biases. Each donor's leukapheresis produced roughly between roughly 0.94 and 9.5 billion PBMCs. To estimate repertoire size and how much clonotype sharing occurs between individuals, the study deeply sequenced the blood TCR repertoires of several healthy adults.

TCR CDR3 regions were amplified from genomic DNA by multiplex PCR using the deep immunoSEQ assay. For each cell subset, the extracted genomic DNA was distributed evenly across all wells of several immunoSEQ 96-well plates, and each plate served as one replicate. Each replicate PCR for sorted subsets received approximately 220 ng genomic DNA, equal to tens of thousands of T cell genomes. Purified libraries were measured with a Qubit 3.0 fluorometer, size-checked on a Bioanalyzer 2100, and measured again with the KAPA Library Quantification kit. Every immunoSEQ 96-well plate was sequenced on a dedicated single-read 150-cycle Illumina NextSeq 550 flow cell. The authors' pipeline ran thus. Because the immunoSEQ output held only junctional sequences and lacked quality scores, the filtering could not match the filtering applied to full-length reads. Sequences were annotated with PyIR, a Python wrapper for IgBLAST v1.9, and V/J genes and CDR3 were assigned using IMGT germline references. Reads with weak V/J assignments (E-value above 1e-6), missing CDR3, stop codons, out-of-frame junctions, or ambiguous translated residues were removed. V3J clonotypes were defined as sequences sharing an identical inferred V gene, J gene, and CDR3 amino acid sequence. To compute the percentage overlap between repertoires, the number of shared unique clonotypes was divided by the size of the smaller repertoire. Three approaches were used to assess repertoire richness: RTK rarefaction, the Chao1 estimator, and Recon v2.1 estimates of unobserved clonotypes. Generation probabilities for all TCRbeta clonotypes obtained by the gDNA method from a handful of donors were computed using OLGA. Entries here come from immuneACCESS through TCRdb and include only in-frame sequences with V and J called. Some clones fail to appear in such tables; in the studies checked, an unresolved V gene covers under half of the shortfall, and the cause of the remainder is unknown. The V and J calls and clone size were taken over from that table, and D and trimming were inferred from the DNA. The sample records about 2,100,000 clones, approximately 94% of which are singletons. Roughly 1.8% of the sample goes to the ten largest clones.

CD8 naive samples consisted of CD45RO-negative cells that were positively selected for CCR7, yielding a CD45RA+CCR7+ population without TemRA cells. Donors were healthy HIV-negative adults with no recently reported acute infections or vaccinations. Every donor was a Caucasian adult residing in Nashville, Tennessee, USA. After blood collection by leukapheresis, PBMCs were isolated using Ficoll-Histopaque density gradient centrifugation and then cryopreserved in the vapor phase of liquid nitrogen. Analytical flow cytometry was used to check the purity and quantity of each magnetically sorted T cell population. Each sorted fraction had its genomic DNA isolated and then quantified by UV absorbance on a Nanodrop 2000c. The study at large found these results: Sharing across a few donors was observed for approximately 5% of naive CD4, 3.5% of naive CD8, over 2% of memory CD4, and roughly 0.4% of memory CD8 clonotypes. Sampling was restricted to blood, and TCR repertoires in tissue are likely to differ from TCR repertoires in blood. Because the study included a small number of donors, the genetic and exposure-history diversity represented was limited. Based on pairwise subsampling, the degree of clonotype sharing among donors was expected to be affected by sequencing depth. Estimated clonotype richness was generally larger for naive than for memory subsets. Clonotypes shared by all four sorted-subset donors showed higher generation probabilities than non-shared clonotypes. Even with the large sequencing depth, rarefaction of the sorted-subset datasets indicated that sequencing was incomplete.

Trimming removed 1 base from V and 0 bases from J, leaving 13 bases between the germline ends. CDR1 is given as SQVTM and CDR2 as ANQGSEA, both from the germline V gene. The CDR3 runs 15 residues from the cysteine to the phenylalanine. Only the CDR3 region is kept as DNA, spanning 45 bases read in frame from base 1. Concerning this clone itself: Its antigen specificity is not known. One base away there is no much larger clone; base qualities are not given.

The specimen sequenced was naive CD8+ T cells from PBMCs. The cell subset or site label corresponds to: CD45RA+CCR7+. The origin of this receptor is a man aged 18 to 30 in good health. Some clones in this sample may be carry-over from other donors' samples. The chain uses TRBV29-1 and TRBJ2-7, and TRBD2 may be the D gene, going by 6 matching bases. The nucleotide sequence is given as TGCAGCGTTGAAGGCGGGGACGCTAGCTCCTACGAGCAGTACTTC. This codes for CSVEGGDASSYEQYF.